The clone carrying this T cell receptor (beta chain) was seen only a few times. Germline V gene lookup returns CDR1 SGHTA and CDR2 FQGNSA. This CDR3 contains 17 residues. V dropped 4 bases and J dropped 6; count of bases not matched to a gene: 14. The sample comes from a study of spatial heterogeneity in lung cancer. Time point here: blood at routine non-recurrence follow-up after resection. TCRdb reanalysed the 5' RACE reads using MiXCR and keeps one entry per CDR3 protein. The table shows approximately 93,000 distinct CDR3 sequences, with just under 20% occurring only once. This TCR was sampled from a male donor with early-stage non-small cell lung cancer. The gene calls are TRBV7-2 and TRBJ2-1, with 8 bases aligning to TRBD2. This specimen consisted of PBMCs, obtained at follow-up. As DNA, the CDR3 is TGTGCCAGCAGCTCATTTAGCGGGACGGTTGGGATCAATGAGCAGTTCTTC. Protein product: CASSSFSGTVGINEQFF.